The rows below give T cell receptor beta chains drawn from one sample of a study of beta chain features in type 1 diabetes. TCRdb's table, derived via immunoSEQ multiplex PCR, lists solely in-frame clones and lacks some. The sample consists of about 150,000 clones, about 10% of them appearing once. The source material was naive CD4+ T cells from blood. These receptors came from a man between 18 and 35 years old in good health. Both conserved end residues are part of each CDR3. The D gene is left open where the match is weak. Size is stated for part of the rows, as once, few or many counts, or as a class when the clone is expanded.

v_gene,j_gene,d_gene,abundance,CDR3aa,CDR3nt
TRBV11-2,TRBJ2-7,TRBD1,few,CASSLDLGQGIYEQYF,TGTGCCAGCAGCTTAGATTTGGGACAGGGGATCTACGAGCAGTACTTC
TRBV30,TRBJ2-1,TRBD2,-,CAWRGASGSYNEQFF,TGTGCCTGGAGAGGGGCTAGCGGCTCCTACAATGAGCAGTTCTTC
TRBV7-8,TRBJ1-2,-,-,CASSPRVGGYRYGYTF,TGTGCCAGCAGCCCCCGTGTAGGGGGTTATAGGTATGGCTACACCTTC
TRBV5-4,TRBJ2-1,TRBD1,-,CASSSRTGDDNEQFF,TGTGCCAGCAGCTCAAGGACAGGGGACGACAATGAGCAGTTCTTC
TRBV7-2,TRBJ1-3,-,few,CASSSGVTGNTIYF,TGTGCCAGCAGCTCCGGGGTGACTGGAAACACCATATATTTT
TRBV27,TRBJ1-5,-,-,CASSSSMGGVGNQPQHF,TGTGCCAGCAGTTCGTCCATGGGGGGGGTCGGCAATCAGCCCCAGCATTTT
TRBV29-1,TRBJ2-5,-,few,CSVEEQVQETQYF,TGCAGCGTGGAAGAACAGGTACAAGAGACCCAGTACTTC
TRBV18,TRBJ2-3,TRBD1,-,CASSRRQGAGADTQYF,TGTGCCAGCTCACGGAGGCAGGGGGCAGGGGCAGATACGCAGTATTTT
TRBV5-8,TRBJ1-2,-,few,CASSSRQAYGYTF,TGTGCCAGCAGCTCCAGACAGGCCTATGGCTACACCTTC
TRBV7-9,TRBJ2-1,-,many,CASSLGANEQFF,TGTGCCAGCAGCTTGGGGGCCAATGAGCAGTTCTTC
TRBV6-6,TRBJ1-1,TRBD1,-,CASSYEGAGSNTEAFF,TGTGCCAGCAGTTACGAGGGGGCGGGGAGCAACACTGAAGCTTTCTTT
TRBV30,TRBJ1-1,TRBD1,few,CARNPGQGVWGTEAFF,TGTGCCCGCAACCCGGGACAGGGGGTATGGGGCACTGAAGCTTTCTTT
TRBV6-1,TRBJ1-4,-,-,CASSEAGPVEKLFF,TGTGCCAGCAGTGAAGCGGGGCCAGTCGAAAAACTGTTTTTT
TRBV14,TRBJ2-7,-,-,CATNAWAPGTYEQYF,TGTGCCACCAATGCTTGGGCTCCAGGGACCTACGAGCAGTACTTC
TRBV19,TRBJ1-2,-,few,CASSIGQRKGGYTF,TGTGCCAGTAGTATTGGCCAGCGGAAGGGTGGCTACACCTTC
TRBV7-9,TRBJ2-5,-,few,CASSPGGGGQETQYF,TGTGCCAGCAGCCCCGGCGGGGGCGGGCAAGAGACCCAGTACTTC
TRBV29-1,TRBJ1-5,TRBD1,-,CSVRTGGNQPQHF,TGCAGCGTGAGGACAGGAGGCAATCAGCCCCAGCATTTT
TRBV19,TRBJ1-5,TRBD1,-,CASRRQGRNQPQHF,TGTGCCAGTAGGCGACAGGGACGGAATCAGCCCCAGCATTTT
TRBV5-4,TRBJ2-7,-,-,CASSSDIFYEQYF,TGTGCCAGCAGCTCGGACATTTTCTACGAGCAGTACTTC
TRBV19,TRBJ1-6,TRBD1,-,CASSVRQGEVSPLHF,TGTGCCAGTAGTGTCCGACAGGGGGAAGTTTCACCCCTCCACTTT
TRBV6-5,TRBJ1-1,-,-,CASSYTGNTEAFF,TGTGCCAGCAGTTACACGGGGAACACTGAAGCTTTCTTT
TRBV5-1,TRBJ2-1,-,few,CASSLEPGGEQFF,TGCGCCAGCAGCTTGGAACCTGGAGGTGAGCAGTTCTTC
TRBV10-2,TRBJ2-3,TRBD2,-,CASSDRGLARPDTQYF,TGCGCCAGCAGTGACCGGGGACTAGCTCGTCCAGATACGCAGTATTTT
TRBV18,TRBJ1-1,-,-,CASSPTGFGTEAFF,TGTGCCAGCTCACCAACAGGGTTTGGCACTGAAGCTTTCTTT
TRBV9,TRBJ1-5,TRBD1,few,CASSVAGQAGLGSNQPQHF,TGTGCCAGCAGCGTAGCGGGACAGGCGGGCTTGGGTAGCAATCAGCCCCAGCATTTT
TRBV18,TRBJ2-1,-,few,CASSGAASYNEQFF,TGTGCCAGCTCGGGGGCAGCTAGCTACAATGAGCAGTTCTTC
TRBV7-9,TRBJ1-2,-,few,CASSLDQIYGYTF,TGTGCCAGCAGCTTAGACCAGATCTATGGCTACACCTTC
TRBV7-9,TRBJ1-4,TRBD1,-,CASSLSPGTGGGTNEKLFF,TGTGCCAGCAGCTTGAGTCCCGGGACAGGGGGAGGGACTAATGAAAAACTGTTTTTT
TRBV27,TRBJ2-5,-,few,CASSLMAGRQETQYF,TGTGCCAGCAGTTTAATGGCAGGGAGGCAAGAGACCCAGTACTTC
TRBV4-2,TRBJ1-2,TRBD1,few,CASRYTRTDRAGGYTF,TGTGCCAGCAGGTACACAAGAACCGACAGGGCGGGCGGCTACACCTTC
TRBV7-2,TRBJ2-5,TRBD2,few,CASSQAGAQYF,TGTGCCAGCAGCCAAGCGGGGGCGCAGTACTTC
TRBV11-2,TRBJ2-7,TRBD1,few,CASSRRGPYYEQYF,TGTGCCAGCAGCCGTAGGGGGCCCTACTACGAGCAGTACTTC
TRBV18,TRBJ2-4,TRBD2,-,CASSPGTSGALNIQYF,TGTGCCAGCTCACCCGGGACTAGCGGGGCCTTAAACATTCAGTACTTC
TRBV28,TRBJ2-1,TRBD2,-,CATQRGSSYNEQFF,TGTGCCACGCAGCGGGGAAGCTCCTACAATGAGCAGTTCTTC
TRBV7-2,TRBJ2-3,TRBD1,-,CASSLGDRVPDTQYF,TGTGCCAGCAGCTTAGGCGACAGGGTCCCAGATACGCAGTATTTT
TRBV14,TRBJ2-3,TRBD1,-,CASSRTGKASTDTQYF,TGTGCCAGCAGCCGGACAGGGAAGGCTAGCACAGATACGCAGTATTTT
TRBV6-5,TRBJ1-5,-,few,CASSLSNQPQHF,TGTGCCAGCAGTCTTAGCAATCAGCCCCAGCATTTT
TRBV28,TRBJ2-5,-,many,CASSLEATQYF,TGTGCCAGCAGTTTGGAGGCGACCCAGTACTTC
TRBV30,TRBJ2-7,-,many,CAWRSSSYEQYF,TGTGCCTGGAGGAGTAGCTCCTACGAGCAGTACTTC
TRBV30,TRBJ2-5,-,-,CAWSVQGSFLSETQYF,TGTGCCTGGAGTGTACAGGGTAGCTTCTTGTCCGAGACCCAGTACTTC
TRBV28,TRBJ1-2,TRBD1,-,CASSFGIDRASNYGYTF,TGTGCCAGCAGTTTTGGTATAGACAGGGCGTCTAACTATGGCTACACCTTC
TRBV6-6,TRBJ1-6,-,-,CASSYSGGVYNSPLHF,TGTGCCAGCAGTTACTCGGGAGGGGTTTATAATTCACCCCTCCACTTT
TRBV28,TRBJ1-6,-,-,CASSLVDSDTFNSPLHF,TGTGCCAGCAGTTTAGTGGACAGTGACACTTTTAATTCACCCCTCCACTTT